A selection of T cell receptor beta chains follows, all from one sample in a study of cytomegalovirus exposure and HLA in healthy donors. Clones were sequenced by immunoSEQ multiplex PCR, and TCRdb holds only the in-frame ones, with some missing. Of around 170,000 clones in the sample, over 70% were seen once. Material: PBMCs. These receptors originate from a man aged 50-59 years in good health and CMV-seropositive. CDR3s include the opening cysteine and the closing phenylalanine or tryptophan. A D gene is named only where the DNA matches it firmly. A row's size may be missing; if present it is once, few, many or a size class.

size: .
D: .
J: TRBJ1-5
V: TRBV28
CDR3: CASSTQVSQPQHF
DNA: TGTGCCAGCAGTACCCAGGTTTCCCAGCCCCAGCATTTT

size: .
D: .
J: TRBJ1-3
V: TRBV30
CDR3: CAWTSVLGNTIYF
DNA: TGTGCCTGGACCTCGGTCCTCGGAAACACCATATATTTT

size: .
D: .
J: TRBJ1-2
V: TRBV7-2
CDR3: CASSLPGPGVYGYTF
DNA: TGTGCCAGCAGCTTGCCGGGACCGGGAGTCTATGGCTACACCTTC

size: .
D: .
J: TRBJ1-1
V: TRBV11-2
CDR3: CASSPRRVQAFF
DNA: TGTGCCAGCAGCCCGAGGAGGGTACAAGCTTTCTTT

size: few
D: .
J: TRBJ1-2
V: TRBV7-2
CDR3: CASSSYNREGYTF
DNA: TGTGCCAGCAGCTCCTACAACAGGGAGGGCTACACCTTC

size: .
D: .
J: TRBJ2-3
V: TRBV18
CDR3: CASSPPGLYTDTQYF
DNA: TGTGCCAGCTCACCACCGGGACTCTACACAGATACGCAGTATTTT

size: .
D: TRBD1
J: TRBJ2-5
V: TRBV18
CDR3: CASSPLGQGGQETQYF
DNA: TGTGCCAGCTCACCACTCGGACAGGGTGGCCAAGAGACCCAGTACTTC

size: few
D: .
J: TRBJ2-5
V: TRBV6-1
CDR3: CASGSRGAETQYF
DNA: TGTGCCAGCGGGAGCAGGGGGGCAGAGACCCAGTACTTC

size: once
D: TRBD2
J: TRBJ2-7
V: TRBV27
CDR3: CASSLFGGGSYEQYF
DNA: TGTGCCAGCAGTTTATTCGGGGGGGGGTCCTACGAGCAGTACTTC

size: .
D: TRBD1
J: TRBJ1-1
V: TRBV13
CDR3: CASSLTLTGATEAFF
DNA: TGTGCCAGCAGCTTGACCTTAACAGGGGCAACTGAAGCTTTCTTT

size: .
D: .
J: TRBJ2-7
V: TRBV6-1
CDR3: CASSTAYEQYF
DNA: TGTGCCAGCAGCACAGCCTACGAGCAGTACTTC

size: .
D: .
J: TRBJ1-1
V: TRBV30
CDR3: CAWTRRGRRATEAFF
DNA: TGTGCCTGGACTAGACGGGGGAGGAGGGCCACTGAAGCTTTCTTT

size: .
D: .
J: TRBJ2-1
V: TRBV7-9
CDR3: CASSPPRGTPNEQFF
DNA: TGTGCCAGCAGCCCACCCCGCGGGACGCCCAATGAGCAGTTCTTC

size: .
D: .
J: TRBJ1-5
V: TRBV4-3
CDR3: CASSQDYNSNQPQHF
DNA: TGCGCCAGCAGCCAAGATTACAATAGCAATCAGCCCCAGCATTTT

size: few
D: TRBD1
J: TRBJ1-2
V: TRBV30
CDR3: CAWRSTGDGYTF
DNA: TGTGCCTGGAGATCGACAGGGGATGGCTACACCTTC

size: .
D: TRBD2
J: TRBJ2-3
V: TRBV6-6
CDR3: CASSNSGGDTQYF
DNA: TGTGCCAGCAGCAATAGCGGGGGAGATACGCAGTATTTT

size: .
D: .
J: TRBJ2-7
V: TRBV5-6
CDR3: CASSLSLSFSYEQYF
DNA: TGTGCCAGCAGCTTGTCCCTTAGCTTCAGCTACGAGCAGTACTTC

size: .
D: .
J: TRBJ2-7
V: TRBV28
CDR3: CASTPGSWSYEQYF
DNA: TGTGCCAGCACCCCGGGGAGCTGGTCCTACGAGCAGTACTTC

size: few
D: TRBD2
J: TRBJ2-1
V: TRBV6-5
CDR3: CASSPGTSGSRDQFF
DNA: TGTGCCAGCAGTCCCGGGACTAGCGGGAGTCGTGACCAGTTCTTC

size: .
D: .
J: TRBJ1-6
V: TRBV5-6
CDR3: CASSLGQGSNSPLHF
DNA: TGTGCCAGCAGCTTGGGGCAGGGTAGTAATTCACCCCTCCACTTT

size: .
D: .
J: TRBJ2-5
V: TRBV14
CDR3: CASSQVRGASFQTQYF
DNA: TGTGCCAGCAGCCAAGTTCGGGGGGCTTCGTTTCAGACCCAGTACTTC

size: .
D: TRBD2
J: TRBJ2-7
V: TRBV9
CDR3: CASSATSGSSYEQYF
DNA: TGTGCCAGCAGCGCGACTAGCGGGAGCTCGTACGAGCAGTACTTC

size: .
D: .
J: TRBJ1-1
V: TRBV4-2
CDR3: CASSQEGGLSTEAFF
DNA: TGTGCCAGCAGCCAAGAGGGGGGGCTGAGCACTGAAGCTTTCTTT

size: .
D: TRBD1
J: TRBJ2-2
V: TRBV4-1
CDR3: CASSQDLGQGRTNTGELFF
DNA: TGCGCCAGCAGCCAAGATTTGGGACAGGGGCGAACGAACACCGGGGAGCTGTTTTTT

size: .
D: .
J: TRBJ2-5
V: TRBV5-4
CDR3: CASSPLAGRGDRETQYF
DNA: TGTGCCAGCAGCCCATTGGCGGGCAGGGGAGATCGGGAGACCCAGTACTTC

size: .
D: .
J: TRBJ2-7
V: TRBV12-2
CDR3: CASRLLRSDTVNYEQYF
DNA: TGTGCAAGTCGCTTATTACGCTCGGATACAGTGAACTACGAGCAGTACTTC

size: .
D: TRBD1
J: TRBJ2-2
V: TRBV4-1
CDR3: CASSPPDRVSGELFF
DNA: TGCGCCAGCAGTCCCCCAGACAGGGTGTCCGGGGAGCTGTTTTTT

size: .
D: TRBD1
J: TRBJ2-3
V: TRBV28
CDR3: CASSLDNRGDTQYF
DNA: TGTGCCAGCAGTTTAGACAACAGGGGGGATACGCAGTATTTT

size: .
D: .
J: TRBJ1-4
V: TRBV5-8
CDR3: CASSWRGGEKLFF
DNA: TGTGCCAGCAGCTGGAGGGGTGGAGAAAAACTGTTTTTT

size: .
D: .
J: TRBJ2-1
V: TRBV11-2
CDR3: CASSLGASTNEQFF
DNA: TGTGCCAGCAGCTTAGGGGCTAGCACCAATGAGCAGTTCTTC

size: .
D: .
J: TRBJ1-4
V: TRBV27
CDR3: CASSSVMFGEKLFF
DNA: TGTGCCAGCAGTTCCGTAATGTTCGGGGAAAAACTGTTTTTT

size: .
D: .
J: TRBJ1-5
V: TRBV7-8
CDR3: CASSVAEQQPQHF
DNA: TGTGCCAGCAGCGTCGCCGAGCAACAGCCCCAGCATTTT

size: once
D: TRBD1
J: TRBJ2-7
V: TRBV28
CDR3: CASRTGVGYEQYF
DNA: TGTGCCAGCAGAACAGGGGTAGGCTACGAGCAGTACTTC

size: few
D: .
J: TRBJ1-4
V: TRBV5-8
CDR3: CATPAGTANEKLFF
DNA: TGTGCCACCCCGGCGGGCACGGCTAATGAAAAACTGTTTTTT

size: .
D: TRBD1
J: TRBJ1-1
V: TRBV18
CDR3: CASWPGQLNTEAFF
DNA: TGTGCCAGCTGGCCGGGACAGTTGAACACTGAAGCTTTCTTT

size: .
D: .
J: TRBJ1-2
V: TRBV6-1
CDR3: CASSSRVWGYTF
DNA: TGTGCCAGCAGTTCCCGGGTGTGGGGCTACACCTTC

size: few
D: .
J: TRBJ1-1
V: TRBV28
CDR3: CASSLSQGNTEAFF
DNA: TGTGCCAGCAGTTTGTCGCAGGGGAACACTGAAGCTTTCTTT

size: .
D: .
J: TRBJ2-6
V: TRBV5-1
CDR3: CASSLGAIRTGANVLTF
DNA: TGCGCCAGCAGCTTGGGGGCCATAAGGACTGGGGCCAACGTCCTGACTTTC

size: few
D: TRBD2
J: TRBJ2-5
V: TRBV7-9
CDR3: CASSLGLSSGSGETQYF
DNA: TGTGCCAGCAGCTTAGGGCTGTCTAGCGGGAGCGGAGAGACCCAGTACTTC

size: .
D: .
J: TRBJ1-1
V: TRBV4-1
CDR3: CASSQARDTEAFF
DNA: TGCGCCAGCAGCCAAGCCCGAGACACTGAAGCTTTCTTT